A single sample is the source of the 13 T cell receptor beta chains below, sequenced in a study of cytomegalovirus exposure and HLA in healthy donors. 13 Jbeta primers and 60 Vbeta primers were used for the PCR. TCRdb's table, derived via immunoSEQ multiplex PCR, lists solely in-frame clones and lacks some. The data show about 160,000 clones, 75% seen once. Source material: PBMCs. The receptor set was obtained from a male donor in good health and CMV-seronegative.

This sequence joins TRBV29-1 and TRBJ1-5; 7 bases are shared with TRBD1. Germline loops: CDR1 SQVTM, CDR2 ANQGSEA. V shed 7 bases and J 2 bases; nucleotides not matched to a gene: 5. The CDR3 has 13 amino acids. The CDR3 spells CSAQDRGNQPQHF. For the CDR3, the DNA is TGCAGCGCTCAAGACAGGGGCAATCAGCCCCAGCATTTT.

The CDR3 DNA is TGCAGTGCTAATAGCGTTTATGAGCAGTTCTTC. Amino acids: CSANSVYEQFF. V and J are TRBV20-1 and TRBJ2-1, with D perhaps matching TRBD2 (5 bases). Germline loops: CDR1 DFQATT, CDR2 SNEGSKA (reference sequence). V gave up 4 bases and J gave up 8 bases, with 9 bases separating them. The CDR3 is 11 residues long.

The chain carries TRBV11-2 and TRBJ1-5; D not resolved. Germline values: CDR1 SGHAT, CDR2 FQNNGV. This CDR3 has 14 amino acids. Trimming cost V 2 bases and J 2 bases, with 7 bases left between them. The chain's CDR3 is CASSLQVGNQPQHF. The CDR3 coding sequence is TGTGCCAGCAGCTTACAGGTTGGCAATCAGCCCCAGCATTTT. Combining the CDR3 with reference TRBV11-2 and TRBJ1-5 gives the whole variable domain EAGVAQSPRYKIIEKRQSVAFWCNPISGHATLYWYQQILGQGPKLLIQFQNNGVVDDSQLPKDRFSAERLKGVDSTLKIQPAKLEDSAVYLCASSLQVGNQPQHFGDGTRLSIL.

The J gene is TRBJ2-3, the V gene TRBV5-4; 8 nucleotides line up with TRBD1. Trimming at V came to 3 bases and at J to 3 bases, leaving 3 bases not matched to a gene. This CDR3 region has 14 residues. Germline V CDR1 and CDR2: SGHNT, YYREEE (reference sequence). DNA of the CDR3: TGTGCCAGCAGCTCACGACAGGGGACAGATACGCAGTATTTT. Its protein is CASSSRQGTDTQYF.

This chain uses TRBV5-1 with TRBJ1-4; 9 bases are a match to TRBD1. The CDR3 totals 15 residues. Germline values: CDR1 SGHRS, CDR2 YFSETQ. The trim removed 1 base at V and 8 bases at J, leaving 6 bases unmatched. The CDR3 reads CASSLSTGGLEKLFF. The CDR3 DNA follows: TGCGCCAGCAGCTTGTCGACAGGGGGGCTGGAAAAACTGTTTTTT.

The CDR3 DNA sequence: TGTGCCAGCAGCCTTGGGACAGGTGCAACTAATGAAAAACTGTTTTTT. Translating it yields CASSLGTGATNEKLFF. The chain joins TRBV7-9 to TRBJ1-4, with 8 bases aligning to TRBD1. The CDR3 runs to 16 residues. The V gene end was trimmed by 5 bases and the J gene end by 0 bases; junction bases not matched to a gene: 5. Germline values: CDR1 SEHNR, CDR2 FQNEAQ (reference sequence).

The V call is TRBV9, the J call TRBJ2-3; TRBD2 aligns across 11 bases. Trimming at V came to 4 bases and at J to 7 bases, leaving 5 bases not matched to a gene. Germline values: CDR1 SGDLS, CDR2 YYNGEE. CDR3 length: 14 amino acids. The CDR3 DNA reads as TGTGCCAGCAGCCCTACGACTAGCGGGAATACGCAGTATTTT. This sequence encodes CASSPTTSGNTQYF. Based on the CDR3 plus reference TRBV9 and TRBJ2-3, the full variable domain is DSGVTQTPKHLITATGQRVTLRCSPRSGDLSVYWYQQSLDQGLQFLIQYYNGEERAKGNILERFSAQQFPDLHSELNLSSLELGDSALYFCASSPTTSGNTQYFGPGTRLTVL.

The chain has TRBV7-9 and TRBJ1-2, with a possible D match to TRBD1 (5 bases). V lost 1 base and J lost 8, with 8 bases in between. CDR3 length: 12 residues. Per germline, CDR1 SEHNR and CDR2 FQNEAQ (reference sequence). DNA for the CDR3: TGTGCCAGCAGCTTAGACAGGTTCGGCTACACCTTC. It translates to CASSLDRFGYTF.

The chain links TRBV27 to TRBJ1-1, with a weak D call TRBD1 (6 bases). The CDR3 contains 14 residues. Germline-derived CDR1 and CDR2 are MNHEY and SMNVEV (reference sequence). Trimming cost V 6 bases and J 5 bases, with 16 bases left between them. The CDR3 bases are TGTGCCAGCAGCCCGGACAGCAGTGGGACTGAAGCTTTCTTT. This gives the protein CASSPDSSGTEAFF.

Concerning this clone: This sample includes further DNA sequences coding for the same CDR3. The chain uses TRBV6-1 and TRBJ2-7, with TRBD1 identical over 7 bases. The CDR3 extends over 13 amino acids. Germline-derived CDR1 and CDR2 are MNHNS and SASEGT. The V and J ends lost 4 bases and 2 bases, in that order; junction bases with no gene match: 2. Here the CDR3 reads CASSVDRAYEQYF. In DNA, the CDR3 is TGTGCCAGCAGTGTCGACAGGGCCTACGAGCAGTACTTC.

This clone was seen a handful of times. DNA for the CDR3: TGTGCCAGCAGCTTAACGGCAGGGGAAACCTACGAGCAGTACTTC. Protein sequence: CASSLTAGETYEQYF. The chain is built from TRBV27 and TRBJ2-7; perhaps TRBD1 as D (6 bases). Germline V CDR1 and CDR2: MNHEY, SMNVEV (reference sequence). The CDR3 has 15 amino acids. The V and J ends lost 6 bases and 2 bases respectively, with 17 bases between them.

This clone was observed a few times. V gene TRBV5-6 combines with J gene TRBJ1-1; D remains unclear. This CDR3 is built from 13 residues. Trimming removed 5 bases at V and 0 bases at J, with 8 bases between. Germline V gene data show CDR1 as SGHDT and CDR2 as YYEEEE. The CDR3 is CASRLVMNTEAFF. CDR3 coding DNA: TGTGCCAGCAGGCTAGTCATGAACACTGAAGCTTTCTTT. Combining the CDR3 with reference TRBV5-6 and TRBJ1-1 gives the whole variable domain DAGVTQSPTHLIKTRGQQVTLRCSPKSGHDTVSWYQQALGQGPQFIFQYYEEEERQRGNFPDRFSGHQFPNYSSELNVNALLLGDSALYLCASRLVMNTEAFFGQGTRLTVV.

V usage is TRBV18 and J usage is TRBJ1-5; maybe TRBD1 (6 bases). The CDR3 spans 16 residues. Per germline, CDR1 KGHSH and CDR2 LQKENI. Trimming shortened V by 3 bases and J by 1 base, and 13 bases separated the two germline ends. The CDR3 here is CASSPSPQGSNQPQHF. CDR3 nucleotides: TGTGCCAGCTCACCTAGCCCACAGGGCAGCAATCAGCCCCAGCATTTT.